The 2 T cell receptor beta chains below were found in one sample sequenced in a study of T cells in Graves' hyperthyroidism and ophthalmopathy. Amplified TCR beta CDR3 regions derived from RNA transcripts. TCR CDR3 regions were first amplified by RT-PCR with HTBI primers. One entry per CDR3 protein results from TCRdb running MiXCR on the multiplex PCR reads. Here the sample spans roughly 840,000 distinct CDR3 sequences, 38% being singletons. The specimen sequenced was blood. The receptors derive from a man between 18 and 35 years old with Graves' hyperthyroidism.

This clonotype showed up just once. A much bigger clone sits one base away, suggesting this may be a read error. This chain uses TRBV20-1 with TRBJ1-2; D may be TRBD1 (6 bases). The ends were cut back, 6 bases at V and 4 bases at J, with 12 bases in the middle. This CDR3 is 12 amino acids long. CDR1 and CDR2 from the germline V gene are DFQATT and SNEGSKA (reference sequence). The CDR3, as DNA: TGCAGTGCCTCTACAGGGCGCTATGGCTACACCTTC. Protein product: CSASTGRYGYTF.

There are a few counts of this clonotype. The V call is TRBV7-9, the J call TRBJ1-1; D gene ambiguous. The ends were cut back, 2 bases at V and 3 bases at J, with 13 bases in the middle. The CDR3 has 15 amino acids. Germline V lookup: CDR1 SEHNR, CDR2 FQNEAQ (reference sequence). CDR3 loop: CASSLMRLRDTEAFF. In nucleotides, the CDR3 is TGTGCCAGCAGCTTAATGAGGTTGAGGGACACTGAAGCTTTCTTT.